This T cell receptor beta chain comes out of a study of blood T cell repertoires in COVID-19. Germline V gene data show CDR1 as MDHEN and CDR2 as SYDVKM. J was trimmed by 9 bases and V by 4 bases; bases with no gene match: 11. This CDR3 is 14 amino acids long. The data were produced by immunoSEQ multiplex PCR, yet TCRdb's version contains in-frame clones alone and is incomplete. The sample consists of 440,000 or so clones, roughly 90% of them appearing once. The specimen was peripheral blood. This TCR derives from a middle-aged woman with COVID-19, enrolled during active disease. V gene TRBV28 combines with J gene TRBJ1-2; 7 bases are shared with TRBD1. The DNA of the CDR3 is TGTGCCAGCAGTTGGCAGGGAATACAGGGGAGCTACACCTTC. Protein sequence: CASSWQGIQGSYTF.